The 25 T cell receptor beta chains below all came from one sample that was sequenced in a study of cytomegalovirus exposure and HLA in healthy donors. Primers included in the PCR were 60 Vbeta and 13 Jbeta primers. Profiled with immunoSEQ multiplex PCR; TCRdb holds only in-frame clones, not every one. Of about 92,000 clones in the sample, 69% were seen once. Source material: PBMCs. The receptors come from a middle-aged man in good health and CMV-seronegative.

As concerns this clone: This CDR3 fails to terminate in the conserved phenylalanine or tryptophan, so it likely reflects a read error. V and J are TRBV30 and TRBJ2-6, with 8 positions matching TRBD2. The J segment lost 1 base and the V segment lost 0 bases, leaving 11 bases of the junction unmatched. Germline CDR1 and CDR2: GTSNPN and SVGIG (reference sequence). The CDR3 runs to 19 residues. The CDR3 loop reads CAWSVPGGPHLSGANVLTV. The CDR3 coding sequence is TGTGCCTGGAGTGTACCGGGAGGGCCCCATTTATCTGGGGCCAACGTCCTGACTGTC.

This clone appeared once. J is TRBJ1-5 and V is TRBV19, with 7 bases matching TRBD1. The CDR3 covers 15 residues. In germline, CDR1 is LNHDA, CDR2 SQIVND (reference sequence). The V segment lost 0 bases and the J segment 10 bases; nucleotides outside the gene matches: 9. The CDR3 DNA reads as TGTGCCAGTAGTATAGAGGTCCAGGGGGGTTCCCCCCAGCATTTT. Translation: CASSIEVQGGSPQHF.

This chain uses TRBV21-1 with TRBJ2-7; whether TRBD1, the table's D call, matches the DNA was not checked. TRBV21-1 is recorded as a pseudogene. The CDR3 totals 16 residues. The CDR3 is CASSKERGQSSYEQYF. The CDR3 region has the DNA TGTGCCAGCAGCAAAGAGAGGGGGCAAAGCTCCTACGAGCAGTACTTC.

Of note for this clone: The identical CDR3 is also encoded by other nucleotide sequences in the sample. The J gene is TRBJ2-3, the V gene TRBV6-5; 11 bases fit TRBD1. CDR1 is MNHEY and CDR2 is SVGAGI in the germline V gene. Unmatched junction bases numbered 5, after V lost 9 bases and J lost 3 bases. The CDR3 totals 14 residues. The CDR3 coding sequence is TGTGCCAGTCGCCGGGACAGGGGGACAGATACGCAGTATTTT. As protein: CASRRDRGTDTQYF.

CDR3 nucleotides: TGTGCCAGCTTTCGGCAGGGGGGCCAGGGGGGTGAAAAACTGTTTTTT. This translates into CASFRQGGQGGEKLFF. The rearrangement links TRBV2 to TRBJ1-4; TRBD1 matches 7 bases. V shed 8 bases, J shed 7 bases, and the junction held 16 bases outside the gene matches. CDR3 length: 16 residues. Germline values: CDR1 SNHLY, CDR2 FYNNEI. Full variable domain (rest looked up from reference TRBV2 and TRBJ1-4): EPEVTQTPSHQVTQMGQEVILRCVPISNHLYFYWYRQILGQKVEFLVSFYNNEISEKSEIFDDQFSVERPDGSNFTLKIRSTKLEDSAMYFCASFRQGGQGGEKLFFGSGTQLSVL.

The chain joins TRBV6-4 to TRBJ1-5; D may be TRBD1 (6 bases). V was cut by 4 bases and J by 3 bases, with 7 bases left in between. CDR3 length: 13 amino acids. Germline assignment: CDR1 MRHNA and CDR2 SNTAGT. The DNA for the CDR3 is TGTGCCAGCAGTGGGGGACACAATCAGCCCCAGCATTTT. Protein sequence: CASSGGHNQPQHF.

The chain combines TRBV2 with TRBJ1-6; no reliable D call. The CDR3 extends over 15 amino acids. V was clipped by 2 bases and J by 6 bases, with 11 bases between them. Germline V gives CDR1 SNHLY, CDR2 FYNNEI. CDR3 DNA sequence: TGTGCCAGCAGTGAATTCAGGCGAAGTAATTCACCCCTCCACTTT. Translated, it gives CASSEFRRSNSPLHF.

This clone appeared once. This chain uses TRBV7-8 with TRBJ1-1; 7 positions match TRBD1. The CDR3 contains 14 residues. Trimming at V came to 5 bases and at J to 2 bases, leaving 5 bases not matched to a gene. Germline V CDR1 and CDR2: SGHVS, FQNEAQ. The CDR3 coding sequence is TGTGCCAGCAGCCTACAGGGGTTTAACACTGAAGCTTTCTTT. As protein: CASSLQGFNTEAFF.

This clone appeared a few times. The CDR3: CASSRQEAYGYTF. CDR3 DNA sequence: TGTGCCAGCTCCCGACAGGAGGCCTATGGCTACACCTTC. This chain uses TRBV18 with TRBJ1-2; tentative D call: TRBD1 (6 bases). In germline, CDR1 is KGHSH, CDR2 LQKENI. This CDR3 spans 13 amino acids. The V end was cut by 6 bases, the J end by 4 bases, with 12 bases between.

This clone turned up a few times. This chain uses TRBV7-6 with TRBJ1-3, with D possibly TRBD1 on 5 matching bases. V was clipped by 5 bases and J by 9 bases, with 11 bases between them. The length of the CDR3 is 12 residues. CDR1 and CDR2 (germline): SGHVS, FNYEAQ. This CDR3 reads CASSPQGGTIYF. The CDR3 DNA follows: TGTGCCAGCAGCCCCCAGGGAGGCACCATATATTTT.

The V call is TRBV5-6, the J call TRBJ1-2; 9 bases map to TRBD1. Germline loops: CDR1 SGHDT, CDR2 YYEEEE. J gave up 7 bases and V 4 bases, and 8 bases lay outside the gene matches. The CDR3 is made up of 14 amino acids. The CDR3, as DNA: TGTGCCAGCAGCAGGCGGGACAGGGTCGCTGGCTACACCTTC. It codes for CASSRRDRVAGYTF.

This chain connects TRBV18 to TRBJ1-5, with 7 bases that match TRBD1. CDR1 and CDR2 (germline): KGHSH, LQKENI. This CDR3 has 13 residues. The V and J ends lost 6 bases and 4 bases, in that order; junction bases with no gene match: 3. CDR3 protein: CASSGTANQPQHF. CDR3 in DNA: TGTGCCAGCTCGGGGACAGCAAATCAGCCCCAGCATTTT. Combining the CDR3 with reference TRBV18 and TRBJ1-5 gives the whole variable domain NAGVMQNPRHLVRRRGQEARLRCSPMKGHSHVYWYRQLPEEGLKFMVYLQKENIIDESGMPKERFSAEFPKEGPSILRIQQVVRGDSAAYFCASSGTANQPQHFGDGTRLSIL.

The CDR3, as DNA: TGTGCCAGCAGCTTGGACTTGGGCAGCCCTGAAGCTTTCTTT. Protein: CASSLDLGSPEAFF. The chain links TRBV5-4 to TRBJ1-1; no reliable D call. V shed 0 bases and J shed 6 bases, with 12 bases lying between them. The CDR3 totals 14 residues. Germline CDR1 and CDR2: SGHNT and YYREEE (reference sequence). Complete variable domain (other parts from reference TRBV5-4 and TRBJ1-1): ETGVTQSPTHLIKTRGQQVTLRCSSQSGHNTVSWYQQALGQGPQFIFQYYREEENGRGNFPPRFSGLQFPNYSSELNVNALELDDSALYLCASSLDLGSPEAFFGQGTRLTVV.

The J gene is TRBJ2-7, the V gene TRBV19; possible D gene TRBD1, 5 bases. The CDR3 runs 14 residues. In germline, CDR1 is LNHDA, CDR2 SQIVND (reference sequence). V lost 3 bases and J 7 bases, leaving 16 bases between the germline ends. Here the CDR3 reads CASSIQGHQGEQYF. The CDR3 nucleotides are TGTGCCAGTAGTATCCAGGGTCATCAAGGGGAGCAGTACTTC. Complete variable domain (other parts from reference TRBV19 and TRBJ2-7): DGGITQSPKYLFRKEGQNVTLSCEQNLNHDAMYWYRQDPGQGLRLIYYSQIVNDFQKGDIAEGYSVSREKKESFPLTVTSAQKNPTAFYLCASSIQGHQGEQYFGPGTRLTVT.

The table lists this clone with a few counts. V and J are TRBV7-9 and TRBJ2-7; TRBD1 matches 9 bases. Trimming took 5 bases from V and 5 from J; bases not matched to a gene: 4. The CDR3 totals 13 residues. CDR1 and CDR2 (germline): SEHNR, FQNEAQ (reference sequence). CDR3 sequence (DNA): TGTGCCAGCAGCGCCACAGGGGGCAACGAGCAGTACGTC. This codes for CASSATGGNEQYV.

The genes are TRBV29-1 and TRBJ2-5, with a weak D call TRBD2 (6 bases). The CDR3 covers 13 residues. Germline values: CDR1 SQVTM, CDR2 ANQGSEA. Between the trimmed V and J ends, which lost 6 bases and 4 bases, there was a span of 15 bases. The CDR3 is CSVGPGVGETQYF. The CDR3 bases are TGCAGCGTAGGTCCGGGGGTGGGAGAGACCCAGTACTTC.

The rearrangement uses TRBV7-2 and TRBJ2-7; possibly TRBD2 for D (5 bases). The CDR3 totals 13 residues. V lost 3 bases and J lost 6, with 12 bases in between. CDR1 and CDR2 (germline): SGHTA, FQGNSA. CDR3 DNA: TGTGCCAGCAGCTTGGGCGGGCAAATCGAGCAGTACGTC. Encoded protein: CASSLGGQIEQYV.

The chain carries TRBV21-1 and TRBJ1-5; the D call of TRBD1 is as the table states it, not checked on the DNA. TRBV21-1 is assigned pseudogene status. The CDR3 has 14 residues. The CDR3 sequence: CASRRQISNQPQHF. As DNA, the CDR3 is TGTGCCAGCAGGCGACAGATTAGCAATCAGCCCCAGCATTTT.

The rearrangement links TRBV5-4 to TRBJ2-3; D perhaps matches TRBD1 (8 bases). The CDR3 has 15 residues. CDR1 SGHNT and CDR2 YYREEE come from the germline V gene (reference sequence). The V end was cut by 4 bases, the J end by 2 bases, with 14 bases between. In DNA form, the CDR3 reads TGTGCCAGCAGCCACAGGGGGAGGGACACAGATACGCAGTATTTT. Amino acid sequence: CASSHRGRDTDTQYF.

As to this clone: At one boundary the junction diverges from the germline segment, which might be a read error. V is TRBV29-1 and J is TRBJ2-7; D is possibly TRBD2 (6 bases). The germline V gene has CDR1 SQVTM and CDR2 ANQGSEA. The length of the CDR3 is 14 residues. The CDR3 reads CSVEGAGIPYEQYF. CDR3 nucleotide sequence: TGCAGCGTCGAAGGTGCGGGGATTCCCTACGAGCAGTACTTC.

In its sample, this clone was seen once. The chain couples TRBV29-1 to TRBJ1-1, with D possibly TRBD1 on 5 matching bases. This CDR3 comprises 12 residues. In germline, CDR1 is SQVTM, CDR2 ANQGSEA. V lost 8 bases and J lost 7, with 17 bases in between. The CDR3 reads CSSSPGRGEAFF. CDR3 bases: TGCAGCTCCTCTCCGGGGAGGGGTGAAGCTTTCTTT.

This clone has just one count. The chain employs TRBV25-1 and TRBJ1-2; D is perhaps TRBD1 (6 bases). The germline V and J ends were trimmed by 5 bases and 4 bases, with 11 bases remaining between them. CDR3 length: 13 residues. Germline CDR1 MGHDK, CDR2 SYGVNS. Here the CDR3 reads CASSLGQSYGYTF. DNA of the CDR3: TGTGCCAGCAGTTTGGGACAATCCTATGGCTACACCTTC.

V usage is TRBV7-8 and J usage is TRBJ2-1; possibly TRBD1 for D (8 bases). The CDR3 covers 14 residues. CDR1 SGHVS and CDR2 FQNEAQ come from the germline V gene. The V end was cut by 8 bases, the J end by 8 bases, with 19 bases between. The CDR3: CASWGGQADHEQFF. Written as DNA, the CDR3 is TGTGCCAGCTGGGGGGGACAGGCGGACCATGAGCAGTTCTTC.

The chain is built from TRBV7-2 and TRBJ1-2; D remains ambiguous. Trimming took off 11 bases at V and 7 bases at J, with 20 bases between the two ends. CDR3 size: 13 residues. In germline, CDR1 is SGHTA, CDR2 FQGNSA. The CDR3, as DNA: TGTGCCGAAGATCCCCGGTTGGGGAGTGGCTACACCTTC. Protein sequence: CAEDPRLGSGYTF.

This clone has just a few counts. The chain links TRBV7-3 to TRBJ2-1, with 12 bases lining up with TRBD2. This CDR3 comprises 19 residues. Germline-derived CDR1 and CDR2 are SGHTA and FQGTGA. V lost 5 bases, J lost 10 bases, and 21 bases stayed unmatched. Here the CDR3 reads CASSKTPTSGRGLVREQFF. Written as DNA, the CDR3 is TGTGCCAGCAGCAAAACCCCGACTAGCGGGAGAGGCTTGGTCAGGGAGCAGTTCTTC.